The rows below give T cell receptor beta chains drawn from one sample of a study of T cell responses to AZD1222 COVID-19 vaccine. Profiling relied on immunoSEQ multiplex PCR, and the TCRdb table lists in-frame clones only, not all of them. The sample has roughly 90,000 clones; around 91% are singletons. This specimen was peripheral blood, taken 28 days after the second AZD1222 dose. The receptors derive from an adult who received the AZD1222 COVID-19 vaccine. The CDR3 runs from the conserved cysteine through the conserved F or W. The D gene is left open where the match is weak. Expanded clones get a size class; other rows say once, few or many, or leave the size out.

clone_size | j_call | v_call | d_call | cdr3_nt | cdr3_aa
few | TRBJ1-5 | TRBV6-5 | NA | TGTGCCAGCAGCGCCCGGGGGCGCAATCAGCCCCAGCATTTT | CASSARGRNQPQHF
NA | TRBJ2-7 | TRBV19 | TRBD2 | TGTGCCAGTAGTATTGGAGGGACTAGTTACGAGCAGTACTTC | CASSIGGTSYEQYF
NA | TRBJ2-7 | TRBV27 | TRBD1 | TGTGCCAGCAGTTTAGGGACAGGCTACGAGCAGTACTTC | CASSLGTGYEQYF
NA | TRBJ1-3 | TRBV27 | NA | TGTGCCAGCAGCCTGACAAGCTCTGGAAACACCATATATTTT | CASSLTSSGNTIYF
NA | TRBJ2-7 | TRBV9 | NA | TGTGCCAGCAGCGTAGGCGACTACGAGCAGTACTTC | CASSVGDYEQYF
NA | TRBJ1-1 | TRBV30 | NA | TGTGCCTGGAGTCCCTACAGGGCTGAAGCTTTCTTT | CAWSPYRAEAFF
NA | TRBJ2-7 | TRBV18 | NA | TGTGCCAGCTCACTTTCCCAACTGACAGGCTACGAGCAGTACTTC | CASSLSQLTGYEQYF
NA | TRBJ2-3 | TRBV11-3 | NA | TGTGCCAGCAGCTTAGGGTACACAGATACGCAGTATTTT | CASSLGYTDTQYF
NA | TRBJ2-2 | TRBV3-1/TRBV3-2 | NA | TGTGCCAGCAGCCAAGAGTTAAGCTTCACCGGGGAGCTGTTTTTT | CASSQELSFTGELFF
NA | TRBJ2-7 | TRBV6-1 | TRBD2 | TGTGCCAGCAGTGAAAGAACAGCGGGGGGTTACGAGCAGTACTTC | CASSERTAGGYEQYF
NA | TRBJ1-1 | TRBV19 | TRBD1 | TGTGCCAGTAGTGGATGGGACAGGGTTTTTACTGAAGCTTTCTTT | CASSGWDRVFTEAFF
few | TRBJ1-2 | TRBV7-9 | TRBD1 | TGTGCCAGCAGCCGGGACAGGGAAGGCTACACCTTC | CASSRDREGYTF
NA | TRBJ1-4 | TRBV4-2 | NA | TGTGCCAGCAGCCATGATTCTGGGAAACTGTTTTTT | CASSHDSGKLFF
once | TRBJ1-1 | TRBV4-2 | TRBD1 | TGTGCCAGCAGCTACCGCCGGGACAGGGGGCATGGTGGAGTGAACACTGAAGCTTTCTTT | CASSYRRDRGHGGVNTEAFF
NA | TRBJ1-2 | TRBV18 | NA | TGTGCCAGCTCATCCGGGACAAACCATGGCTACACCTTC | CASSSGTNHGYTF
NA | TRBJ2-1 | TRBV25-1 | TRBD2 | TGTGCCAGCAGTGAACTAGCGGAGAGGTTCTTC | CASSELAERFF